This record covers a single T cell receptor beta chain. V trimming: 5 bases; J trimming: 7 bases; junction bases outside the gene matches: 11. The CDR3 covers 13 residues. Germline CDR1 is SQVTM and CDR2 is ANQGSEA. This record comes from a study of blood T cell repertoires in COVID-19. Across the study: Italy, Spain and the United States were the sources of the convalescent and acute COVID-19 samples. Sources were T cells, B-cell-depleted T cells, or PBMCs; the material itself was cDNA or gDNA.

Authors' processing steps: Counts of nucleated cells, estimated from reference gene primer amplification, were obtained. Some clones are missing from TCRdb's copy, which holds only in-frame ones; the method was immunoSEQ multiplex PCR. The D gene and trimming were derived from the DNA, and the V and J assignments and clone size from that table. There are around 60,000 clones in the sample; more than 70% occur only once, and 6.5% to 8.5% lies in the top ten. The receptor was derived from a man aged 55 to 70 with acute or convalescent COVID-19. The chain carries TRBV29-1 and TRBJ2-7, with 7 bases identical to TRBD1. The sequenced sample was peripheral blood. The CDR3 nucleotides read TGCAGCGTTCAGAGACAGGGTTCGCGAGAGCAGTACTTC. It is translated as CSVQRQGSREQYF.